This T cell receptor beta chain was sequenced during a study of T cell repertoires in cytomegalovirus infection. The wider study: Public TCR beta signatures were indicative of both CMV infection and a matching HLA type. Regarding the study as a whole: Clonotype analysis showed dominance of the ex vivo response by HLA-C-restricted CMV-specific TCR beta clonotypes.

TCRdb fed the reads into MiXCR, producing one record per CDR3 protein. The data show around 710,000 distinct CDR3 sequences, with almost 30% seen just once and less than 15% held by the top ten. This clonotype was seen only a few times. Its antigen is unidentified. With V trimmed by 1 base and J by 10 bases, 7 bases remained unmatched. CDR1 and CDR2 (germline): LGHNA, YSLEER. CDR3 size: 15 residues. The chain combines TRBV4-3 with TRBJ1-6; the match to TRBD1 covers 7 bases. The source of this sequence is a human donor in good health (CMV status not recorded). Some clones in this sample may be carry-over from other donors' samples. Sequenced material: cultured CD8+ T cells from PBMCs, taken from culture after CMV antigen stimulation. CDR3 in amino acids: CASSQARQGSSPLHF. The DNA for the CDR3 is TGCGCCAGCAGCCAAGCCCGACAGGGTAGCTCACCCCTCCACTTT.